Presented here are 25 T cell receptor beta chains from one specimen sequenced in a study of regulatory T cells in long-lasting Graves disease. CDR3 regions were amplified by Arm-PCR using iRepertoire HTBI primers to build TCR beta libraries. TCRdb re-derived calls from the multiplex PCR reads in MiXCR, one entry per CDR3 protein. The table shows about 370,000 distinct CDR3 sequences, with around 16% occurring only once. Time point of the sample: newly diagnosed GD, antithyroid drugs for less than 3 months. PBMCs were the source of the RNA used for TCR sequencing. The input for sequencing was peripheral blood mononuclear cells (PBMCs), taken at new diagnosis, from a patient treated with antithyroid drugs. Receptors were obtained from a female donor with Graves disease.

About this clonotype itself: Since a much larger clone is just one base distant, this may be a read error. V gene TRBV27 combines with J gene TRBJ1-1, with TRBD1 as a possible D gene (5 bases). Trimming removed 5 bases at V and 4 bases at J, with 14 bases between. Germline CDR1 and CDR2: MNHEY and SMNVEV (reference sequence). This CDR3 is built from 14 residues. The CDR3 bases are TGTGCCAGCAGTCCGAGAGCGGGGACCACTGAAGCTTTCTTT. The encoded protein is CASSPRAGTTEAFF.

This clonotype was detected ten times or more. The genes are TRBV6-1 and TRBJ2-1; a possible D gene is TRBD1 (6 bases). The CDR3 consists of 15 residues. V was clipped by 6 bases and J by 4 bases, with 16 bases between them. CDR1 is MNHNS and CDR2 is SASEGT in the germline V gene. CDR3 DNA: TGTGCCAGCAGATTACCGGGACACATATACAATGAGCAGTTCTTC. Residues: CASRLPGHIYNEQFF.

This clonotype showed up many times. V and J are TRBV28 and TRBJ1-4; possible D gene TRBD1, 6 bases. Germline assignment: CDR1 MDHEN and CDR2 SYDVKM. The length of the CDR3 is 15 residues. V lost 2 bases, J lost 7 bases, and 14 bases lay in between. CDR3 in amino acids: CASSLSTGMGEKLFF. Here the CDR3 DNA reads TGTGCCAGCAGTTTAAGCACAGGGATGGGTGAAAAACTGTTTTTT.

Ten or more counts support this clonotype. CDR3 region: CASSLTASGNNEQYF. In DNA, the CDR3 is TGTGCCAGCAGCTTAACGGCTAGCGGGAACAACGAGCAGTACTTC. The chain links TRBV7-9 to TRBJ2-7, with 9 bases matching TRBD2. The CDR3 runs to 15 residues. Germline V lookup: CDR1 SEHNR, CDR2 FQNEAQ (reference sequence). The V and J ends lost 2 bases and 5 bases, in that order; junction bases with no gene match: 7.

Concerning this clonotype itself: With only one base between it and a far larger clone, this is likely a read error. The chain couples TRBV2 to TRBJ2-1; D gene ambiguous. The CDR3 runs to 15 residues. Trimming pared 6 bases from V and 10 bases from J, leaving 22 bases between. The germline gives CDR1 SNHLY, CDR2 FYNNEI. This chain's CDR3 is CASSYNCGPPYEQFF. CDR3 coding DNA: TGTGCCAGCAGCTACAACTGCGGTCCTCCCTACGAGCAGTTCTTC. The variable domain in full, with the rest retrieved from reference TRBV2 and TRBJ2-1, is EPEVTQTPSHQVTQMGQEVILRCVPISNHLYFYWYRQILGQKVEFLVSFYNNEISEKSEIFDDQFSVERPDGSNFTLKIRSTKLEDSAMYFCASSYNCGPPYEQFFGPGTRLTVL.

Of note for this clonotype: With only one base between it and a far larger clone, this is likely a read error. The chain joins TRBV7-9 to TRBJ2-7; D is ambiguous. The CDR3 contains 11 residues. CDR1 is SEHNR, CDR2 FQNEAQ, per germline (reference sequence). V lost 5 bases to trimming and J lost 5 bases, with 7 bases between them. CDR3 coding DNA: TGTGCCAGCAGCCAAACCCACGAGCAGTACTTC. This gives the protein CASSQTHEQYF.

Notes on this clonotype: Since a far larger clone is one base different, this is likely a read error. The genes are TRBV27 and TRBJ2-7; 10 nucleotides align to TRBD2. The CDR3 sequence is 16 residues long. V trimming: 5 bases; J trimming: 0 bases; junction bases outside the gene matches: 7. In germline, CDR1 is MNHEY, CDR2 SMNVEV (reference sequence). As DNA, the CDR3 is TGTGCCAGCAGTGATTCAGCGGGAGGGAGCTCCTACGAGCAGTACTTC. It encodes CASSDSAGGSSYEQYF.

This clonotype has a count of ten or more. V usage is TRBV9 and J usage is TRBJ2-3; TRBD2 aligns across 10 bases. Unmatched junction bases numbered 11, after V lost 6 bases and J lost 1 base. The CDR3 extends over 17 amino acids. CDR1 SGDLS and CDR2 YYNGEE come from the germline V gene. CDR3 amino acids: CASNFNPGTSGTDTQYF. The CDR3 DNA is TGTGCCAGCAATTTTAATCCCGGGACTAGCGGCACAGATACGCAGTATTTT.

The chain carries TRBV5-5 and TRBJ2-3; either TRBD1 or TRBD2 may fit D (5 bases each). Trimming removed 3 bases from V and 5 bases from J, with 13 bases in between. Germline CDR1 SGHKS, CDR2 YYEKEE (reference sequence). The CDR3 consists of 14 residues. The CDR3 nucleotides read TGTGCCAGCAGCTCTCCCGGGACCGGAGATACGCAGTATTTT. Its protein product is CASSSPGTGDTQYF.

This clonotype was observed at least ten times. The chain combines TRBV7-9 with TRBJ2-7; possible D gene TRBD1, 6 bases. CDR3 length: 15 residues. The V end lost 5 bases, the J end lost 4 bases, and 18 bases lay between the germline ends. Per germline, CDR1 SEHNR and CDR2 FQNEAQ (reference sequence). The CDR3 spells CASSPTGHPSYEQYF. As DNA, the CDR3 is TGTGCCAGCAGCCCGACAGGTCACCCATCTTACGAGCAGTACTTC. The full variable domain, in which reference TRBV7-9 and TRBJ2-7 provide the parts outside the CDR3, is DTGVSQNPRHKITKRGQNVTFRCDPISEHNRLYWYRQTLGQGPEFLTYFQNEAQLEKSRLLSDRFSAERPKGSFSTLEIQRTEQGDSAMYLCASSPTGHPSYEQYFGPGTRLTVT.

This clonotype was seen ten or more times. This sequence joins TRBV27 and TRBJ2-1; D may correspond to TRBD1 or TRBD2 (5 bases each). V was pared by 4 bases and J by 5 bases, with 12 bases between. This CDR3 contains 14 residues. Germline V gives CDR1 MNHEY, CDR2 SMNVEV (reference sequence). DNA for the CDR3: TGTGCCAGCAGTTCTATAGGGACGAACAATGAGCAGTTCTTC. It is translated as CASSSIGTNNEQFF.

J is TRBJ2-1 and V is TRBV5-1; D tentatively fits TRBD1 or TRBD2 (5 bases each). Germline CDR1 reads SGHRS; CDR2 reads YFSETQ. This CDR3 comprises 15 residues. Between the trimmed V and J ends, which lost 4 bases and 0 bases, there was a span of 11 bases. The CDR3: CASSGTQSSYNEQFF. In DNA, the CDR3 is TGCGCCAGCAGCGGGACGCAGAGCTCCTACAATGAGCAGTTCTTC.

This clonotype was counted many times. The chain combines TRBV12-3 or TRBV12-4 with TRBJ1-3; the D gene is possibly TRBD1 (5 bases). The CDR3 has 12 amino acids. V gave up 7 bases and J gave up 6 bases, with 10 bases separating them. In nucleotides, the CDR3 is TGTGCCAGCACAGGGCTCGTAAACACCATATATTTT. It translates to CASTGLVNTIYF.

This clonotype was detected only a few times. V and J are TRBV9 and TRBJ2-1, with 8 positions matching TRBD1. The CDR3 is 15 residues long. The germline CDR1 and CDR2 sequences are SGDLS and YYNGEE. V gave up 4 bases and J gave up 3 bases; unmatched junction bases: 6. The CDR3 coding sequence is TGTGCCAGCAGCCCGACAGGGGCTAACTACAATGAGCAGTTCTTC. Translation: CASSPTGANYNEQFF. Together with reference TRBV9 and TRBJ2-1, the CDR3 gives the full variable domain: DSGVTQTPKHLITATGQRVTLRCSPRSGDLSVYWYQQSLDQGLQFLIQYYNGEERAKGNILERFSAQQFPDLHSELNLSSLELGDSALYFCASSPTGANYNEQFFGPGTRLTVL.

In this sample, this clonotype turned up many times. The chain links TRBV7-2 to TRBJ1-5, with D unclear. Germline-derived CDR1 and CDR2 are SGHTA and FQGNSA. The CDR3 totals 15 residues. Trimming stripped 1 base from V and 5 bases from J, with 12 bases between. The CDR3 DNA sequence: TGTGCCAGCAGCTTAGATAGTGTAGCTCATCAGCCCCAGCATTTT. Translating it yields CASSLDSVAHQPQHF.

This clonotype has at least ten counts. This chain uses TRBV6-5 with TRBJ1-4; tentative D call: TRBD1 (5 bases). Germline CDR1 and CDR2: MNHEY and SVGAGI. This CDR3 has 18 residues. Trimming left V 2 bases short and J 4 bases short, with 20 bases between. CDR3 in DNA: TGTGCCAGCAGTTACAACTCCGTCCAGGGATGGGGTAATGAAAAACTGTTTTTT. Translation gives CASSYNSVQGWGNEKLFF.

This clonotype was seen at least ten times. The chain recombines TRBV7-9 with TRBJ2-7; TRBD1 is a possible D gene (8 bases). The CDR3 totals 15 residues. V was clipped by 0 bases and J by 5 bases, with 14 bases between them. Germline V gene data show CDR1 as SEHNR and CDR2 as FQNEAQ (reference sequence). CDR3 loop: CASSLAGQGGDEQYF. DNA of the CDR3: TGTGCCAGCAGCTTAGCAGGACAGGGAGGGGACGAGCAGTACTTC.

This clonotype has a handful of counts. The rearrangement joins TRBV20-1 to TRBJ2-3; 8 bases map to TRBD1. The V gene end was trimmed by 4 bases and the J gene end by 1 base; junction bases not matched to a gene: 10. CDR1 and CDR2 from the germline V gene are DFQATT and SNEGSKA (reference sequence). The CDR3 totals 16 residues. This CDR3 reads CSATGGASRRTDTQYF. Here the CDR3 DNA reads TGCAGTGCTACAGGGGGCGCGTCCCGGCGCACAGATACGCAGTATTTT.

Comment on this clonotype: Just one base apart from a much larger clone, this may be a read error. V and J are TRBV14 and TRBJ2-7; 7 bases map to TRBD2. The CDR3 loop spans 18 amino acids. The germline V gene encodes CDR1 SGHDN and CDR2 FVKESK. The junction had 19 bases not matched to a gene; V was cut back by 1 base and J by 7 bases. CDR3 in amino acids: CASSQAPSSGSIYNEQYF. The CDR3 bases are TGTGCCAGCAGCCAAGCACCATCTAGCGGTTCTATATACAATGAGCAGTACTTC.

This clonotype appeared many times. No conserved phenylalanine or tryptophan is present at the end of the CDR3, so a read error is the likely explanation. Because the CDR3's place on the DNA is in doubt, the DNA is left out and the CDR3 is given as listed by TCRdb. The CDR3: CASSQDPGTSKLM. V usage is TRBV3-1 and J usage is TRBJ1-1; the D call TRBD1 from the table was never checked on the DNA. The CDR3 spans 13 residues, counting both ends. Germline CDR1 is LGHDT and CDR2 is YNNKEL (reference sequence).

The chain joins TRBV6-2 or TRBV6-3 to TRBJ2-1, with 7 bases that match TRBD1. Trimming at V came to 0 bases and at J to 7 bases, leaving 3 bases not matched to a gene. The V gene's germline CDR1 is MNHEY and CDR2 SVGEGT. CDR3 length: 14 amino acids. In DNA, the CDR3 is TGTGCCAGCAGTTACTCGACAGGGAAAAATGAGCAGTTCTTC. Protein: CASSYSTGKNEQFF.

This clonotype was counted a few times. The V gene is TRBV6-1, the J gene TRBJ2-6, with TRBD1 as a possible D gene (6 bases). Germline V gives CDR1 MNHNS, CDR2 SASEGT. With 10 bases removed from V and 0 bases from J, the gap between germline ends came to 16 bases. CDR3 length: 16 residues. In nucleotides, the CDR3 is TGTGCCACTGTTGACAGGTTTCACTCTGGGGCCAACGTCCTGACTTTC. The encoded protein is CATVDRFHSGANVLTF.

The J gene is TRBJ2-5, the V gene TRBV2, with no clear D. Germline V gene sequence: CDR1 SNHLY, CDR2 FYNNEI. The germline V and J ends were trimmed by 11 bases and 4 bases, with 20 bases remaining between them. This CDR3 has 14 amino acids. The CDR3 is CAAREDTVGETQYF. The CDR3 DNA sequence: TGTGCCGCCCGAGAAGATACAGTGGGAGAGACCCAGTACTTC.

The chain combines TRBV29-1 with TRBJ1-2; 8 nucleotides line up with TRBD1. This CDR3 has 15 amino acids. V was pared by 4 bases and J by 5 bases, with 12 bases of the junction left unmatched. Per germline, CDR1 SQVTM and CDR2 ANQGSEA. CDR3 DNA: TGCAGCGTTGGGGCAGGGGGCCCCTCGGGGTATGGCTACACCTTC. Its translation is CSVGAGGPSGYGYTF.

This clonotype was detected many times. V gene TRBV20-1 combines with J gene TRBJ2-5; D uncertain. The CDR3 has 12 amino acids. Germline CDR1 is DFQATT and CDR2 is SNEGSKA (reference sequence). V was clipped by 3 bases and J by 2 bases, with 7 bases between them. DNA for the CDR3: TGCAGTGCTAGCGGCAGACAAGAGACCCAGTACTTC. Protein: CSASGRQETQYF.